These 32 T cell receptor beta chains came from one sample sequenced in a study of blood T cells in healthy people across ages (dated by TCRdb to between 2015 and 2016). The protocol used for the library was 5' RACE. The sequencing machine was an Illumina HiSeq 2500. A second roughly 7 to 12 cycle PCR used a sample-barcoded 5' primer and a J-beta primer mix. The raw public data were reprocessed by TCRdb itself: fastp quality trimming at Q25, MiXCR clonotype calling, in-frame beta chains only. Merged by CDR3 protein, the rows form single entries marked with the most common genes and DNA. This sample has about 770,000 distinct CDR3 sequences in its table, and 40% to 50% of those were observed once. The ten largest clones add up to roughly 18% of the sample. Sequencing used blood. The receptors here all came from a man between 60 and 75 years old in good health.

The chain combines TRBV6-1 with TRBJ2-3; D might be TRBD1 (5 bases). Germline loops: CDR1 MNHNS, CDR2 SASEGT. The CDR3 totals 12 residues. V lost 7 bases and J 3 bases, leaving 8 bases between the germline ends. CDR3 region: CASTTVTDTQYF. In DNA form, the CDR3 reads TGTGCCAGCACGACAGTTACAGATACGCAGTATTTT.

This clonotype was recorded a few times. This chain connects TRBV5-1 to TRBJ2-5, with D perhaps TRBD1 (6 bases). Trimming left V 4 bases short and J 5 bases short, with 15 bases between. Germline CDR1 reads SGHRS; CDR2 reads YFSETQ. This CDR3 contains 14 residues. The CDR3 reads CASSPQGEWETQYF. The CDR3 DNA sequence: TGCGCCAGCAGCCCACAGGGAGAATGGGAGACCCAGTACTTC.

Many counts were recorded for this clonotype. The CDR3 sequence is CASSPGHLYEQYF. The CDR3 bases are TGTGCCAGCAGTCCGGGACACCTCTACGAGCAGTACTTC. The gene calls are TRBV6-6 and TRBJ2-7; D may be TRBD1 (6 bases). Germline V gene data show CDR1 as MNHNY and CDR2 as SVGAGI (reference sequence). The V gene lost 5 bases and the J gene lost 3 bases, with 11 bases spanning the gap. The CDR3 is 13 residues long.

The CDR3 coding sequence is TGTGCCAGCAGTTACTCGAATGGACAGGGGGTGTACGAGCAGTACTTC. Translating it yields CASSYSNGQGVYEQYF. The chain uses TRBV6-5 and TRBJ2-5, with 10 bases lining up with TRBD1. The end of the DNA aligns better with TRBJ2-7, so the J call may be wrong. CDR1 is MNHEY and CDR2 is SVGAGI in the germline V gene. This CDR3 is 16 amino acids long.

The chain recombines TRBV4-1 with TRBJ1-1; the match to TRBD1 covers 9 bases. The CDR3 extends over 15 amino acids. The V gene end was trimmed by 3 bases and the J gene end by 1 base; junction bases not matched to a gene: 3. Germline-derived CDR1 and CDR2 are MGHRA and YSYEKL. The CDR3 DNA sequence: TGCGCCAGCAGCCATCCGGACAGGGGGAACACTGAAGCTTTCTTT. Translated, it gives CASSHPDRGNTEAFF.

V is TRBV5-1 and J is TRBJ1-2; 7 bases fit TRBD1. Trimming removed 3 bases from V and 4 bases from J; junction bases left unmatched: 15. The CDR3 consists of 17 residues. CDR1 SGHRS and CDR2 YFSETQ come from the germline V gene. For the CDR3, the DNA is TGCGCCAGCAGCTCCCCATCCGGGACAGTGCTTAGCTATGGCTACACCTTC. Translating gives CASSSPSGTVLSYGYTF.

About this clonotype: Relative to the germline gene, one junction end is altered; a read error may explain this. CDR3 loop: CVSSQDWTLYNEQFF. The CDR3 DNA follows: TGCGTCAGCAGCCAAGACTGGACCCTTTACAATGAGCAGTTCTTC. The chain links TRBV4-3 to TRBJ2-1; D is unresolved. The CDR3 has 15 amino acids. The germline CDR1 and CDR2 sequences are LGHNA and YSLEER.

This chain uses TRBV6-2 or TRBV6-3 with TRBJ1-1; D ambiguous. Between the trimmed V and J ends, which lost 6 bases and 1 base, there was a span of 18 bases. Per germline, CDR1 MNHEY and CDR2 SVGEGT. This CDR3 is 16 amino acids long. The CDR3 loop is CASSPWGEDKNTEAFF. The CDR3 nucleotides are TGTGCCAGCAGCCCTTGGGGAGAAGACAAGAACACTGAAGCTTTCTTT.

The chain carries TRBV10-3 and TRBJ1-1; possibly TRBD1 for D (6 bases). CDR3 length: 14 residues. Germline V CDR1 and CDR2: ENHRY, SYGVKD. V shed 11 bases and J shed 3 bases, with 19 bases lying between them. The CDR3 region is CAARGRIRDTEAFF. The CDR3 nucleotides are TGTGCCGCCAGGGGAAGGATAAGGGACACTGAAGCTTTCTTT.

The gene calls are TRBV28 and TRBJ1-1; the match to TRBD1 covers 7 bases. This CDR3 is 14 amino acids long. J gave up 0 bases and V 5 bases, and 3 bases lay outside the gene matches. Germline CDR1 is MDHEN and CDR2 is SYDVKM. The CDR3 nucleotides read TGTGCCAGCAGTCGACAGGGAGTGAACACTGAAGCTTTCTTT. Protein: CASSRQGVNTEAFF.

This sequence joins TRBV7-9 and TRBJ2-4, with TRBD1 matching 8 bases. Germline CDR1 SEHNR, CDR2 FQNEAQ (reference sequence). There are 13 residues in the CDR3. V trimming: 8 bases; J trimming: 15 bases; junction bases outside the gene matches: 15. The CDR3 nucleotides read TGTGCCAGCCTCGACTCTACGACAGGGGAGCGGTACTTC. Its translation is CASLDSTTGERYF.

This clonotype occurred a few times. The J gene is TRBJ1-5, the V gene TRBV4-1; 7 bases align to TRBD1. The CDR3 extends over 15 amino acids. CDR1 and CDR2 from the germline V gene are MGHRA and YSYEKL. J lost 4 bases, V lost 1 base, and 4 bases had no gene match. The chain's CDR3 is CASSQGGTVNQPQHF. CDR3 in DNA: TGCGCCAGCAGCCAAGGAGGGACAGTTAATCAGCCCCAGCATTTT.

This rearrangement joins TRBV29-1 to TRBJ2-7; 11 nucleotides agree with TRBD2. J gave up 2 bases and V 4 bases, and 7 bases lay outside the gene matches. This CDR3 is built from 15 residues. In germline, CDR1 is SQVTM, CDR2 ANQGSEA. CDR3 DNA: TGCAGCGTTGCCTATAGCGGGGGGGCAACCTACGAGCAGTACTTC. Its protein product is CSVAYSGGATYEQYF.

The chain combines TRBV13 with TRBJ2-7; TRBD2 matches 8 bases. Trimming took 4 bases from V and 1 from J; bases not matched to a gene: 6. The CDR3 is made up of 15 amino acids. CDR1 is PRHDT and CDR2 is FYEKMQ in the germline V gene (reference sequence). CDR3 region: CASSSRLASSYEQYF. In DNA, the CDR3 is TGTGCCAGCAGCTCTCGACTAGCGAGTTCCTACGAGCAGTACTTC.

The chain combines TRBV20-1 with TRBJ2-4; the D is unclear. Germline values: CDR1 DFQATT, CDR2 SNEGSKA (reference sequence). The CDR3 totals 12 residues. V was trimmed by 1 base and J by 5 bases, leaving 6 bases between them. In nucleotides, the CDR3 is TGCAGTGCTAGAGCGGACGAAAACATTCAGTACTTC. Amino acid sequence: CSARADENIQYF.

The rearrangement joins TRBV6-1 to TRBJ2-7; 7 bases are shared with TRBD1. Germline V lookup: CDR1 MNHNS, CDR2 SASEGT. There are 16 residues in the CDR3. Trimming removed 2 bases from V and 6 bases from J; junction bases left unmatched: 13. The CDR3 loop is CASSEYRQGRGSEQYF. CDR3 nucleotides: TGTGCCAGCAGTGAATACAGACAGGGCCGGGGATCCGAGCAGTACTTC.

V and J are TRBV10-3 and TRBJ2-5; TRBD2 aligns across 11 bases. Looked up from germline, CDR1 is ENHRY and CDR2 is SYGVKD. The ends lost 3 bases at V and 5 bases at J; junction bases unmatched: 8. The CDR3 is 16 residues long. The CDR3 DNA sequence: TGTGCCATCAGTGAAGCTCGTCTAGCGGGGGGTGAGACCCAGTACTTC. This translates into CAISEARLAGGETQYF.

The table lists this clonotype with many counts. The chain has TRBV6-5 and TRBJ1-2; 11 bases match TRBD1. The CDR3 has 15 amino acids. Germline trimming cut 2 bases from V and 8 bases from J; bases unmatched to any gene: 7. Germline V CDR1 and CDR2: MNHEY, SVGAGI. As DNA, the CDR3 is TGTGCCAGCAGTTACGGACAGGGGGCTGCCCAGGGCTACACCTTC. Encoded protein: CASSYGQGAAQGYTF.

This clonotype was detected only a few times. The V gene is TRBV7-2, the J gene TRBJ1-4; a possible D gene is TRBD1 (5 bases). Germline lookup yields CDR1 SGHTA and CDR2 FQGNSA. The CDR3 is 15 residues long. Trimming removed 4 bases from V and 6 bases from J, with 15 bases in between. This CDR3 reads CASSSLGGEYEKLFF. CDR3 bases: TGTGCCAGCAGCTCCCTCGGGGGGGAGTATGAAAAACTGTTTTTT.

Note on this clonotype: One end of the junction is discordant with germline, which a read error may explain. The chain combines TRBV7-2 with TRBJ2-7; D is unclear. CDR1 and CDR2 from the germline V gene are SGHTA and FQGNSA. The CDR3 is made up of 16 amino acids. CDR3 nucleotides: TGTGCCAGCAGCCCATTTGTGGGATTAGGCTCCGACGAGCAGTACTTC. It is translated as CASSPFVGLGSDEQYF.

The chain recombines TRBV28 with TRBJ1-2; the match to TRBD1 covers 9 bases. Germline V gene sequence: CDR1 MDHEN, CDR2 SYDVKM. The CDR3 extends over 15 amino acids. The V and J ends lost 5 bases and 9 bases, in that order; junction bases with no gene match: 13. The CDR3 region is CASSPGWGTGWSYTF. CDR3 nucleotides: TGTGCCAGCAGTCCGGGGTGGGGGACAGGGTGGAGCTACACCTTC.

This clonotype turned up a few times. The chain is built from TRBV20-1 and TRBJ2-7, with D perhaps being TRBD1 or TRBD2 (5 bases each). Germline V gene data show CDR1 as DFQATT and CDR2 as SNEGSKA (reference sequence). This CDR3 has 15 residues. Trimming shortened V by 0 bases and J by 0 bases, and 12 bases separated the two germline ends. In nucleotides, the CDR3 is TGCAGTGCTAGAGACTGGCAGGGAGTCTCCTACGAGCAGTACTTC. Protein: CSARDWQGVSYEQYF.

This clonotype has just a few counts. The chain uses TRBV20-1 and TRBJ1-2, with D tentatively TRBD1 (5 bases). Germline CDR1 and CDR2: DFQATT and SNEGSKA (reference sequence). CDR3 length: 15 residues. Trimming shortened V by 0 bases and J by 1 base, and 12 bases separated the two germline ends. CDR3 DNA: TGCAGTGCTAGAGACGGGGGACGATATAACTATGGCTACACCTTC. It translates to CSARDGGRYNYGYTF.

In DNA, the CDR3 is TGTGCCAGCAGTTACTCGGGAAGCAACTATGGCTACACCTTC. Encoded protein: CASSYSGSNYGYTF. The chain links TRBV6-6 to TRBJ1-2, with D unresolved. The CDR3 extends over 14 amino acids. Per the germline V gene, CDR1 is MNHNY and CDR2 is SVGAGI (reference sequence). Deletions cut 0 bases from V and 2 bases from J, with 7 bases between.

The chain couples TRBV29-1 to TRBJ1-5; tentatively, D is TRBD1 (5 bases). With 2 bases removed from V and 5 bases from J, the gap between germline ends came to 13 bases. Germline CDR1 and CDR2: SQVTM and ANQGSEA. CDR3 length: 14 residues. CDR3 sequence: CSVESREEDQPQHF. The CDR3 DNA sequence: TGCAGCGTTGAATCCAGGGAGGAGGATCAGCCCCAGCATTTT.

The CDR3 sequence is CSAPSQSSYNSPLHF. The CDR3, as DNA: TGCAGTGCCCCCTCTCAAAGCTCCTATAATTCACCCCTCCACTTT. The rearrangement links TRBV20-1 to TRBJ1-6; D is unresolved. V was clipped by 6 bases and J by 0 bases, with 12 bases between them. The CDR3 covers 15 residues. Germline V gives CDR1 DFQATT, CDR2 SNEGSKA (reference sequence).

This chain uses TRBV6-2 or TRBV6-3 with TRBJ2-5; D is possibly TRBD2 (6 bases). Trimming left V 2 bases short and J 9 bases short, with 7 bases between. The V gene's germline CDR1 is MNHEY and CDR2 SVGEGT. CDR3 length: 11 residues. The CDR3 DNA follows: TGTGCCAGCAGTTACCCGGGGGCCCAGTACTTC. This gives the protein CASSYPGAQYF.

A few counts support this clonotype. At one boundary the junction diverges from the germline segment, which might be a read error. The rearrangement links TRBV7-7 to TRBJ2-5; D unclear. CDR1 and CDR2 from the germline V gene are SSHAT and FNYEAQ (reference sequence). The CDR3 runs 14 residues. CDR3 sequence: CASSLQADQESQYF. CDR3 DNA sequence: TGTGCCAGCAGCCTTCAGGCAGACCAAGAGTCCCAGTACTTC.

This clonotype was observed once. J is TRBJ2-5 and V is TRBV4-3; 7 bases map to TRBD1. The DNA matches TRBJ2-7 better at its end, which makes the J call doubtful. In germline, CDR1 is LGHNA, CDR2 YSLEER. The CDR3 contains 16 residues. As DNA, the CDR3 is TGCGCCAGCAGCCAAGATGGGGCAGGGACAGACTACGAGCAGTACTTC. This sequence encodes CASSQDGAGTDYEQYF.

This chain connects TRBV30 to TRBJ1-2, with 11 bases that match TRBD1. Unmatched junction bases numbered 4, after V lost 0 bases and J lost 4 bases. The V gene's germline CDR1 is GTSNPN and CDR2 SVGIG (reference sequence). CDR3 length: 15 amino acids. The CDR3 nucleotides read TGTGCCTGGAGTGTCGGACAGGGGGCTCTCTATGGCTACACCTTC. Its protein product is CAWSVGQGALYGYTF.

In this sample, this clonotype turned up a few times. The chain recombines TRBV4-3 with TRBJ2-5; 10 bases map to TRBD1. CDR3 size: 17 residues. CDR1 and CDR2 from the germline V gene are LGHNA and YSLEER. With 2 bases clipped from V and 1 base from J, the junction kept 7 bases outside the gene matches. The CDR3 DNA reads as TGCGCCAGCAGCCAACATGGGACAGGGGTCCTCCAAGAGACCCAGTACTTC. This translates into CASSQHGTGVLQETQYF.

The CDR3: CASSPSRVSGGVDEQFF. The CDR3 coding sequence is TGTGCCAGCAGCCCCTCCCGTGTTAGCGGGGGGGTCGATGAGCAGTTCTTC. This rearrangement joins TRBV11-3 to TRBJ2-1; 11 positions match TRBD2. The germline gives CDR1 SGHNT, CDR2 YENEEA. This CDR3 has 17 amino acids. V trimming: 5 bases; J trimming: 8 bases; junction bases outside the gene matches: 14.